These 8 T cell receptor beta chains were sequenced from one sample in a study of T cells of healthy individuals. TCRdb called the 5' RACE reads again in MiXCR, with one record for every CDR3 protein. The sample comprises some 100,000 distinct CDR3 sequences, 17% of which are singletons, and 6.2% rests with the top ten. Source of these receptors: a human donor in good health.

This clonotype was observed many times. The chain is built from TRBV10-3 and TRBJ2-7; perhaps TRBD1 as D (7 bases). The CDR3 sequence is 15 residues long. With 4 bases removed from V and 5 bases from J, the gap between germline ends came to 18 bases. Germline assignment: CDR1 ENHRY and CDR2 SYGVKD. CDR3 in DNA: TGTGCCATCAGTGGGGGCGGGGACAGAGGCCACGAGCAGTACTTC. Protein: CAISGGGDRGHEQYF.

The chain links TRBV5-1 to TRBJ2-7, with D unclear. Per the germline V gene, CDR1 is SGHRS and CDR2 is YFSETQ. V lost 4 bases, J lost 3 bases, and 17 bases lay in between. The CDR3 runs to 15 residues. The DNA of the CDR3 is TGCGCCAGCAGCCCAGCCGGGTCTATGATCTACGAGCAGTACTTC. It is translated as CASSPAGSMIYEQYF.

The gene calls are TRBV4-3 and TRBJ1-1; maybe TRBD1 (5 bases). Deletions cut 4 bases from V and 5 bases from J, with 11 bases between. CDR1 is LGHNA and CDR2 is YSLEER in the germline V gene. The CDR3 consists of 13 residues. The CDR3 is CASSRQMGTEAFF. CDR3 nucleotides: TGCGCCAGCAGCCGACAGATGGGGACTGAAGCTTTCTTT.

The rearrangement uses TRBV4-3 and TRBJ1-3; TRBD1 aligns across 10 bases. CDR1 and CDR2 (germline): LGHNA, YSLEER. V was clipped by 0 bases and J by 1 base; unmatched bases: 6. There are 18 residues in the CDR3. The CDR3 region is CASSQDRQGAFSGNTIYF. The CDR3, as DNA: TGCGCCAGCAGCCAAGATAGACAGGGGGCGTTTTCTGGAAACACCATATATTTT.

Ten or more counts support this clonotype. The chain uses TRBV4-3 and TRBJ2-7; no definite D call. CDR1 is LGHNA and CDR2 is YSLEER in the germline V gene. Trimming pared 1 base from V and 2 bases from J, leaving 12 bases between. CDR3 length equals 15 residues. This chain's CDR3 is CASSQGLVPAYEQYF. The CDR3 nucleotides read TGCGCCAGCAGCCAAGGTCTTGTCCCAGCCTACGAGCAGTACTTC.

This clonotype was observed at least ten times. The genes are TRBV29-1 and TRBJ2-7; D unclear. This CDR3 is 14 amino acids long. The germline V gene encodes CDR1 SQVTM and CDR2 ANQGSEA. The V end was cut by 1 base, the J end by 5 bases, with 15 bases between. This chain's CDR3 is CSVEAPPGLDEQYF. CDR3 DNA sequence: TGCAGCGTTGAAGCACCTCCAGGCTTGGACGAGCAGTACTTC.

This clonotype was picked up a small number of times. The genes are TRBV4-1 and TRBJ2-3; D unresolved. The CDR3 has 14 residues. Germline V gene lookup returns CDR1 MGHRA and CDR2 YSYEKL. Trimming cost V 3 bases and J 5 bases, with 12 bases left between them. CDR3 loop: CASSQQSSGDTQYF. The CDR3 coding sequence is TGCGCCAGCAGCCAGCAGTCCTCGGGAGATACGCAGTATTTT.

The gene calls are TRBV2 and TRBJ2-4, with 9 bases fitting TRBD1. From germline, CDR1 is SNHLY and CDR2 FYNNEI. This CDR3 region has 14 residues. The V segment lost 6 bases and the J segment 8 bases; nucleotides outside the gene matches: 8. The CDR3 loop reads CASRPGQGRHIQYF. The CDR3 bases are TGTGCCAGCAGGCCGGGACAGGGAAGGCACATTCAGTACTTC.